This T cell receptor (beta chain) was captured by sequencing in a study of Ad26.COV2.S vaccination and SARS-CoV-2 variants. Study conclusions and caveats: Responses of T cells in total may have been underestimated by the TCR breadth and depth analyses.

Of note for this clone: Its antigen is as yet unknown.

Profiled with immunoSEQ multiplex PCR; TCRdb holds only in-frame clones, not every one. The profile covers approximately 500,000 clones, with around nine tenths appearing a single time and 9.5% to 15% taken by the ten largest. This sample's treatment: approximately 18 received Ad26.COV2.S at low or high dose, single or two shots; about 5 received placebo; per-sample allocation not given. On day 63 after the first injection, vaccine and placebo recipients gave samples. Wuhan-strain spike was delivered by a replication-incompetent Ad26 vector. CDR3 length: 19 residues. With V trimmed by 5 bases and J by 0 bases, 9 bases remained unmatched. Germline CDR1 and CDR2: PRHDT and FYEKMQ (reference sequence).

The sequencing here drew on peripheral blood, taken in a trial of Ad26.COV2.S vaccine versus placebo. The chain has TRBV13 and TRBJ2-3, with 15 bases matching TRBD2. This clonotype was sampled from a person aged 18 to 65 who received the Ad26.COV2.S COVID-19 vaccine or a placebo. CDR3 loop: CASSRTGLAGGLSTDTQYF. The CDR3 DNA reads TGTGCCAGCAGCAGGACCGGACTAGCGGGAGGGTTGAGCACAGATACGCAGTATTTT.